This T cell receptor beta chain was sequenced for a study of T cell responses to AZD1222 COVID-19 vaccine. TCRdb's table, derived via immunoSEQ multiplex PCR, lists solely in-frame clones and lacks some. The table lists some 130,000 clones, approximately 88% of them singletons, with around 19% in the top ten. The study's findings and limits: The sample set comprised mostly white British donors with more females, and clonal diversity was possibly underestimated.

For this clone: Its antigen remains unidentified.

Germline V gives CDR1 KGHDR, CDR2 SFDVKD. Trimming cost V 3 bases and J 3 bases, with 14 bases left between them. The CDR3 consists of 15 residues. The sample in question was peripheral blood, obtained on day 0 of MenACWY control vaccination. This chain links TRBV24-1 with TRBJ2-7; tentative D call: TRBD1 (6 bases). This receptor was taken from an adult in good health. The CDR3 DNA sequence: TGTGCCACCAGTGATACGGACAGCCTACTCTACGAGCAGTACTTC. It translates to CATSDTDSLLYEQYF.